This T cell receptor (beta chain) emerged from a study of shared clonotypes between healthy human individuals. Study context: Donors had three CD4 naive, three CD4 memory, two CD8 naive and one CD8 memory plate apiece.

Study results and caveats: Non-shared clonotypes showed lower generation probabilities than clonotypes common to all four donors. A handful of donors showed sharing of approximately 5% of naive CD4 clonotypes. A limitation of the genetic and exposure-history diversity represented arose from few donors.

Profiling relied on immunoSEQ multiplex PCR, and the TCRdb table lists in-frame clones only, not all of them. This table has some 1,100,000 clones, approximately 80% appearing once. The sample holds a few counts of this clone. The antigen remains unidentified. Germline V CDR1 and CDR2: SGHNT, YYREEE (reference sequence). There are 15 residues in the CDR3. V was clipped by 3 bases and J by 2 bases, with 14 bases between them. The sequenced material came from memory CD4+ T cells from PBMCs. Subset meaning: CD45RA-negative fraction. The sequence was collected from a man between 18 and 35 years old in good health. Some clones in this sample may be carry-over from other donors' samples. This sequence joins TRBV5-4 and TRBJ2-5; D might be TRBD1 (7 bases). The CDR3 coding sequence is TGTGCCAGCAGCTCCCAGGGGGAGGTTCAAGAGACCCAGTACTTC. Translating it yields CASSSQGEVQETQYF.